The clone carrying this T cell receptor beta chain was observed at least ten times. Its target is not known. The data originate from a study of T cells after yellow fever vaccination. The study, taken as a whole, reports: Only a minor proportion of clonotypes was detected across both CD4 and CD8 compartments. Sorted repertoires could include abundant contaminating clonotypes from bulk cells. The study found a weaker secondary response that peaked faster, day 5 versus 15.

This CDR3 has 12 amino acids. V was trimmed by 4 bases and J by 7 bases, leaving 13 bases between them. Germline CDR1 is SQVTM and CDR2 is ANQGSEA. TCRdb reanalysed the 5' RACE reads using MiXCR and keeps one entry per CDR3 protein. The sample carries roughly 310,000 distinct CDR3 sequences, 7.5% to 9% recorded once. This TCR was recovered from a man between 18 and 35 years old who received the YFV17D yellow fever vaccine. The chain recombines TRBV29-1 with TRBJ1-2, with D perhaps TRBD1 (6 bases). Sequences were derived from PBMCs, sampled on the day of the first yellow fever vaccination. The CDR3 nucleotides read TGCAGCGTTGGGGGGCTAAAGGCTGGCTACACCTTC. This gives the protein CSVGGLKAGYTF.